The 18 T cell receptor beta chains below come from one sample, sequenced in a study of T cell repertoires in cytomegalovirus infection. Using its own MiXCR run on the reads, TCRdb lists one record per CDR3 protein. The sample holds nearly 550,000 distinct CDR3 sequences, more than 15% seen once. Source material: CD8+ T cells from PBMCs. These receptors were collected from a human donor in good health (CMV status not recorded). Some clones in this sample may be carry-over from other donors' samples.

This clonotype was seen repeatedly, ten times or more. V gene TRBV7-9 combines with J gene TRBJ2-1; 9 bases agree with TRBD1. With V trimmed by 3 bases and J by 2 bases, 2 bases remained unmatched. CDR3 length: 15 residues. The germline CDR1 and CDR2 sequences are SEHNR and FQNEAQ (reference sequence). Written as DNA, the CDR3 is TGTGCCAGCAGCTTGGGACAGGGCCCCTACAATGAGCAGTTCTTC. This encodes CASSLGQGPYNEQFF.

In its sample, this clonotype was seen many times. CDR3 bases: TGTGCCAGCACCGGGGGGGTCGGGCCCTCTGGGGCCAACGTCCTGACTTTC. It encodes CASTGGVGPSGANVLTF. V usage is TRBV7-9 and J usage is TRBJ2-6, with 8 bases that match TRBD2. The CDR3 spans 17 residues. The junction had 8 bases not matched to a gene; V was cut back by 7 bases and J by 0 bases. Germline lookup yields CDR1 SEHNR and CDR2 FQNEAQ (reference sequence).

The rearrangement uses TRBV20-1 and TRBJ2-7; weak D call: TRBD2 (5 bases). V lost 0 bases and J lost 0, with 15 bases in between. The length of the CDR3 is 16 residues. Germline-derived CDR1 and CDR2 are DFQATT and SNEGSKA (reference sequence). CDR3 in DNA: TGCAGTGCTAGAGATAGGGAGATTCTTTACTCCTACGAGCAGTACTTC. Its translation is CSARDREILYSYEQYF.

This clonotype was counted a few times. V and J are TRBV4-2 and TRBJ1-1, with unresolved D. V was shortened by 0 bases and J by 4 bases, with 15 bases between the two germline ends. Germline V gene data show CDR1 as LGHNA and CDR2 as YNFKEQ. The CDR3 covers 16 residues. The CDR3 DNA sequence: TGTGCCAGCAGCCAAGATTGGGCAGTGGTCGGCACTGAAGCTTTCTTT. This codes for CASSQDWAVVGTEAFF.

This clonotype was detected only a few times. The CDR3 nucleotides are TGTGCCAGCGGTGGATCGGGGGCATATGGCGGCTACACCTTC. Encoded protein: CASGGSGAYGGYTF. This chain links TRBV12-3 or TRBV12-4 with TRBJ1-2, with D perhaps TRBD1 (6 bases). Trimming took off 8 bases at V and 8 bases at J, with 21 bases between the two ends. The CDR3 is 14 amino acids.

This clonotype came up many times. This chain links TRBV7-9 with TRBJ2-3, with 7 nucleotides matching TRBD2. The CDR3 has 15 amino acids. V lost 1 base to trimming and J lost 5 bases; unmatched junction nucleotides: 6. Germline CDR1 SEHNR, CDR2 FQNEAQ (reference sequence). CDR3: CASSLGGGDGDTQYF. CDR3 sequence (DNA): TGTGCCAGCAGCTTAGGTGGGGGGGATGGAGATACGCAGTATTTT. The full variable domain, with the rest looked up from reference TRBV7-9 and TRBJ2-3, is DTGVSQNPRHKITKRGQNVTFRCDPISEHNRLYWYRQTLGQGPEFLTYFQNEAQLEKSRLLSDRFSAERPKGSFSTLEIQRTEQGDSAMYLCASSLGGGDGDTQYFGPGTRLTVL.

The rearrangement links TRBV7-9 to TRBJ2-7; 8 nucleotides match TRBD1. The germline V gene has CDR1 SEHNR and CDR2 FQNEAQ (reference sequence). V lost 9 bases and J lost 2; bases outside the gene matches: 3. CDR3 length equals 12 residues. CDR3 loop: CASEGQAYEQYF. The CDR3 DNA follows: TGTGCCAGTGAGGGACAGGCCTACGAGCAGTACTTC.

The sample holds a few counts of this clonotype. This chain uses TRBV12-3 or TRBV12-4 with TRBJ2-1; either TRBD1 or TRBD2 may fit D (5 bases each). The V gene lost 7 bases and the J gene lost 6 bases, with 10 bases spanning the gap. The CDR3 sequence is 12 residues long. For the CDR3, the DNA is TGTGCCAGCACTCCGGGACCCAATGAGCAGTTCTTC. The encoded protein is CASTPGPNEQFF.

The chain carries TRBV15 and TRBJ2-1, with 11 nucleotides matching TRBD2. This CDR3 contains 15 residues. CDR1 is LNHNV, CDR2 YYDKDF, per germline (reference sequence). V lost 5 bases and J lost 7; bases outside the gene matches: 7. DNA for the CDR3: TGTGCCACCAGCTCGGTAGCGGGGGGGCAGAATGAGCAGTTCTTC. Translated, it gives CATSSVAGGQNEQFF.

This clonotype was counted ten times or more. The V gene is TRBV12-5, the J gene TRBJ2-7; D is unresolved. Trimming cost V 1 base and J 3 bases, with 10 bases left between them. Germline lookup yields CDR1 LGHNT and CDR2 FRNRAP. The CDR3 loop spans 14 amino acids. CDR3 sequence (DNA): TGTGCTAGTGGTTTGGCACGCGAGCGCTACGAGCAGTACTTC. Its protein is CASGLARERYEQYF.

The chain has TRBV3-1 and TRBJ2-1; a weak D match, TRBD2 (6 bases). Germline CDR1 reads LGHDT; CDR2 reads YNNKEL (reference sequence). V was cut by 3 bases and J by 8 bases, with 14 bases left in between. This CDR3 has 14 residues. As DNA, the CDR3 is TGTGCCAGCAGCCACCCATACAGGAGGGATGAGCAGTTCTTC. Translation: CASSHPYRRDEQFF.

This clonotype was observed at least ten times. The chain is built from TRBV15 and TRBJ2-7; tentatively, D is TRBD1 (5 bases). Deletions cut 1 base from V and 0 bases from J, with 13 bases between. Germline CDR1 and CDR2: LNHNV and YYDKDF (reference sequence). The CDR3 consists of 16 residues. CDR3 region: CATSRVKGQSSYEQYF. CDR3 DNA: TGTGCCACCAGCAGAGTAAAGGGGCAGAGCTCCTACGAGCAGTACTTC.

This clonotype was detected many times. The chain carries TRBV7-3 and TRBJ1-1; TRBD1 agrees at 7 bases. In germline, CDR1 is SGHTA, CDR2 FQGTGA. The CDR3 is made up of 14 amino acids. The J segment lost 7 bases and the V segment lost 5 bases, leaving 10 bases of the junction unmatched. CDR3: CASSPGQGEVEAFF. CDR3 nucleotides: TGTGCCAGCAGCCCGGGGCAGGGGGAGGTTGAAGCTTTCTTT.

In this sample, this clonotype turned up once. This rearrangement joins TRBV9 to TRBJ2-7; 10 bases line up with TRBD2. The CDR3 has 16 residues. Per germline, CDR1 SGDLS and CDR2 YYNGEE. V shed 0 bases, J shed 4 bases, and the junction held 7 bases outside the gene matches. The CDR3 DNA reads TGTGCCAGCAGCGTAGCCGCCGGGACTAGCGTTTACGAGCAGTACTTC. This gives the protein CASSVAAGTSVYEQYF.

The chain couples TRBV5-4 to TRBJ1-2, with 9 bases matching TRBD1. The V gene end was trimmed by 3 bases and the J gene end by 4 bases; junction bases not matched to a gene: 1. This CDR3 has 13 amino acids. Germline assignment: CDR1 SGHNT and CDR2 YYREEE (reference sequence). In nucleotides, the CDR3 is TGTGCCAGCAGCTCACAGGGGGCCTATGGCTACACCTTC. Protein sequence: CASSSQGAYGYTF.

This clonotype was found many times. The chain recombines TRBV12-3 or TRBV12-4 with TRBJ1-3; no firm D call. The CDR3 length is 19 residues. V shed 9 bases and J shed 0 bases, with 27 bases lying between them. CDR3 in DNA: TGTGCCAGTTTTATGGATGGGCAGGCCCCATTTCTCTCTGGAAACACCATATATTTT. Translation gives CASFMDGQAPFLSGNTIYF.

Many counts were recorded for this clonotype. The chain has TRBV15 and TRBJ1-5; 9 bases are shared with TRBD1. This CDR3 has 15 residues. CDR1 and CDR2 from the germline V gene are LNHNV and YYDKDF (reference sequence). J lost 11 bases, V lost 0 bases, and 8 bases had no gene match. CDR3 amino acids: CATSRDGPGQGTQHF. CDR3 DNA: TGTGCCACCAGCAGAGATGGACCGGGACAGGGAACCCAGCATTTT.

At least ten counts were recorded for this clonotype. This chain uses TRBV6-1 with TRBJ1-4; TRBD1 might be the D (6 bases). The germline V and J ends were trimmed by 2 bases and 2 bases, with 15 bases remaining between them. CDR3 length: 17 residues. In germline, CDR1 is MNHNS, CDR2 SASEGT. The CDR3 DNA sequence: TGTGCCAGCAGTGAACCCCCCGGGGGCGCGACTAATGAAAAACTGTTTTTT. Protein sequence: CASSEPPGGATNEKLFF.